The 9 T cell receptor beta chains in this list originate from one sample, sequenced in a study of beta chain features in type 1 diabetes (dated by TCRdb to the late 2010s). Their recognized antigens are unknown. The library relied on the immunoSEQ multiplex PCR assay. All of the isolated RNA was reverse transcribed with the High Capacity cDNA Reverse Transcription Kit, so expressed TCRB transcripts were sequenced. TCRdb provides this immuneACCESS table in a form limited to in-frame rearrangements. Some clones are lacking; in checked studies, under half of them reflect an unresolved V gene, and why the rest are absent is not known. The sample table records around 650,000 clones; approximately 13% of these occur just once. 0.09% to 0.15% of the sample comes from the top ten. On the study overall, not on this receptor specifically: In all four CD4+ subsets, TCRB CDR3 length was moderately but significantly shorter in type 1 diabetes patients.

Sequencing was performed on naive CD4+ T cells from blood. The sample's cell subset or site label, in plain terms: true naive CD4+ T cells. Receptor source: a man aged 30 to 39 with type 1 diabetes.

This sequence joins TRBV9 and TRBJ2-3; D gene ambiguous. Looked up from germline, CDR1 is SGDLS and CDR2 is YYNGEE. V was cut by 4 bases and J by 3 bases, with 12 bases left in between. The CDR3 totals 14 residues. In DNA form, the CDR3 reads TGTGCCAGCAGCCCCACCGTGGCGACAGATACGCAGTATTTT. It translates to CASSPTVATDTQYF.

The gene calls are TRBV2 and TRBJ2-1; TRBD1 matches 9 bases. CDR3 size: 15 residues. V shed 1 base, J shed 3 bases, and the junction held 1 base outside the gene matches. From germline, CDR1 is SNHLY and CDR2 FYNNEI. The CDR3 DNA reads TGTGCCAGCAGTGAAGAGGGACAGGGCTACAATGAGCAGTTCTTC. As protein: CASSEEGQGYNEQFF. Drawing the rest from reference TRBV2 and TRBJ2-1, the complete variable domain is EPEVTQTPSHQVTQMGQEVILRCVPISNHLYFYWYRQILGQKVEFLVSFYNNEISEKSEIFDDQFSVERPDGSNFTLKIRSTKLEDSAMYFCASSEEGQGYNEQFFGPGTRLTVL.

This clone was counted between two and nine times. The chain is built from TRBV29-1 and TRBJ2-7; 9 nucleotides agree with TRBD1. Germline-derived CDR1 and CDR2 are SQVTM and ANQGSEA. Germline trimming cut 5 bases from V and 2 bases from J; bases unmatched to any gene: 4. The CDR3 has 13 residues. DNA for the CDR3: TGCAGCGTTCTCCGGGACAGGGCCTACGAGCAGTACTTC. Its translation: CSVLRDRAYEQYF.

The chain is built from TRBV5-6 and TRBJ2-7; no clear D gene. Germline CDR1 SGHDT, CDR2 YYEEEE. The CDR3 consists of 14 residues. V was clipped by 2 bases and J by 4 bases, with 13 bases between them. The CDR3 spells CASSFWRTTYEQYF. The CDR3, as DNA: TGTGCCAGCAGCTTTTGGCGCACTACGTACGAGCAGTACTTC.

This rearrangement joins TRBV7-6 to TRBJ1-6; 7 nucleotides align to TRBD1. Germline V lookup: CDR1 SGHVS, CDR2 FNYEAQ. The CDR3 loop spans 17 amino acids. The J segment lost 0 bases and the V segment lost 5 bases, leaving 7 bases of the junction unmatched. In DNA, the CDR3 is TGTGCCAGCAGCCCAAGGACAGGTAGCTCCTATAATTCACCCCTCCACTTT. Residues: CASSPRTGSSYNSPLHF.

This chain links TRBV6-4 with TRBJ2-3, with 11 bases identical to TRBD1. V dropped 6 bases and J dropped 3; count of bases not matched to a gene: 8. This CDR3 has 16 amino acids. Per germline, CDR1 MRHNA and CDR2 SNTAGT. The CDR3 DNA sequence: TGTGCCAGCAGCCTTCGGACAGGGGGCCGTACAGATACGCAGTATTTT. As protein: CASSLRTGGRTDTQYF.

This clone was recorded a few times. The rearrangement joins TRBV27 to TRBJ2-7; possibly TRBD1 for D (5 bases). CDR1 is MNHEY, CDR2 SMNVEV, per germline (reference sequence). CDR3 length equals 11 residues. The germline V and J ends were trimmed by 11 bases and 0 bases, with 8 bases remaining between them. CDR3 sequence: CAPGYSYEQYF. CDR3 nucleotide sequence: TGTGCCCCAGGGTACTCCTACGAGCAGTACTTC.

The J gene is TRBJ1-2, the V gene TRBV7-8; no firm D call. The CDR3 has 13 amino acids. Germline V lookup: CDR1 SGHVS, CDR2 FQNEAQ. V lost 2 bases to trimming and J lost 5 bases, with 9 bases between them. CDR3 nucleotide sequence: TGTGCCAGCAGCTTACAGGCTGGGTATGGCTACACCTTC. Its translation is CASSLQAGYGYTF.

This clone was recorded a few times. The V gene is TRBV11-2, the J gene TRBJ2-1, with D maybe TRBD2 (7 bases). Germline V gene data show CDR1 as SGHAT and CDR2 as FQNNGV. The CDR3 length is 15 residues. V was shortened by 2 bases and J by 4 bases, with 12 bases between the two germline ends. The CDR3 loop reads CASSLLAGAYNEQFF. The CDR3 coding sequence is TGTGCCAGCAGCTTACTGGCGGGGGCGTACAATGAGCAGTTCTTC.